Listed below are T cell receptor beta chains from one sample, sequenced in a study of Graves' ophthalmopathy and Graves' hyperthyroidism. TCRdb ran MiXCR on the multiplex PCR reads and lists one entry per CDR3 protein. Of approximately 640,000 distinct CDR3 sequences in the sample, about 41% were seen once. Sequencing used peripheral blood. The source of these receptors is an adult man with Graves' ophthalmopathy. Both conserved end residues are trimmed from each CDR3.

V: TRBV6-6; J: TRBJ1-1; CDR3: ASSLQRGTGGMNTEAF
V: TRBV19; J: TRBJ1-1; CDR3: ASSDGQVVTEAF
V: TRBV4-2; J: TRBJ1-2; CDR3: ASSQERGTANYGYT
V: TRBV7-7; J: TRBJ1-1; CDR3: ASDKGQNTEAF
V: TRBV2; J: TRBJ1-1; CDR3: ASSEAPDTEAF
V: TRBV27; J: TRBJ1-1; CDR3: ASGTGRQAF
V: TRBV7-2; J: TRBJ2-7; CDR3: ASSQEFGGGSYEQY
V: TRBV25-1; J: TRBJ1-2; CDR3: ASSARDRANYIGYT
V: TRBV19; J: TRBJ1-2; CDR3: ASSTRQTPNYGYT
V: TRBV25-1; J: TRBJ2-7; CDR3: ASSAAGLAGGYEQY
V: TRBV5-1; J: TRBJ2-7; CDR3: ASSLQLAYEQY
V: TRBV7-8; J: TRBJ1-3; CDR3: ASSQDSGTGGNTIY
V: TRBV5-8; J: TRBJ2-7; CDR3: ASSLVYSRTVSGKQY
V: TRBV6-5; J: TRBJ1-4; CDR3: ASSYNRNEKLF
V: TRBV7-2; J: TRBJ1-6; CDR3: ASSYGFSNSPLH
V: TRBV12-3/TRBV12-4; J: TRBJ1-5; CDR3: ASSLDGGARSPQH
V: TRBV4-1; J: TRBJ1-2; CDR3: ASSQDRGAPGYT
V: TRBV10-3; J: TRBJ1-5; CDR3: ASSENPRHGNQPQH
V: TRBV19; J: TRBJ2-5; CDR3: ASSSTGGSSETQY
V: TRBV7-9; J: TRBJ1-6; CDR3: ASSLASGTGSSPLH
V: TRBV7-9; J: TRBJ1-2; CDR3: ASSLEGIRASYGYT
V: TRBV5-1; J: TRBJ2-7; CDR3: ASSRPYRGKSYEQY
V: TRBV10-3; J: TRBJ1-1; CDR3: ATGQVGTEAF
V: TRBV29-1; J: TRBJ1-1; CDR3: SSGLPRGVF
V: TRBV7-6; J: TRBJ2-2; CDR3: ASSTIRGFTGELF
V: TRBV19; J: TRBJ1-2; CDR3: ASSMPGGGYGYT
V: TRBV10-3; J: TRBJ1-2; CDR3: AISGGQAYGYT
V: TRBV29-1; J: TRBJ1-4; CDR3: SEIGTGGDEKLF
V: TRBV6-8; J: TRBJ1-2; CDR3: ASSYAENYGYT
V: TRBV2; J: TRBJ2-2; CDR3: ASQSGTENTGELF
V: TRBV15; J: TRBJ2-7; CDR3: ATSRDIRATYYEQY
V: TRBV6-1; J: TRBJ1-1; CDR3: ASSEGPQGGVTEAF
V: TRBV7-9; J: TRBJ2-5; CDR3: ASSLEGERETQY
V: TRBV10-3; J: TRBJ2-7; CDR3: AISLGQGAYEQY
V: TRBV29-1; J: TRBJ2-7; CDR3: SVGTSMSYEQY
V: TRBV5-1; J: TRBJ1-1; CDR3: ASSTEIIQGEAF
V: TRBV7-2; J: TRBJ2-7; CDR3: ASSARNEQY
V: TRBV29-1; J: TRBJ1-1; CDR3: SVEDWRVMGTEAF
V: TRBV29-1; J: TRBJ2-5; CDR3: SVEAYGSGVLPTQY
V: TRBV29-1; J: TRBJ2-5; CDR3: SVERQQETQY
V: TRBV20-1; J: TRBJ1-2; CDR3: SARTGVYGYT
V: TRBV24-1; J: TRBJ2-5; CDR3: ATSDPSGGETQY
V: TRBV5-4; J: TRBJ1-1; CDR3: ASSFGRVGTEAF
V: TRBV7-6; J: TRBJ1-2; CDR3: ASSLDSKNYGYT
V: TRBV7-2; J: TRBJ1-1; CDR3: ASSPEGTYEQTEAF
V: TRBV11-1; J: TRBJ2-5; CDR3: ASSSTQY
V: TRBV2; J: TRBJ2-7; CDR3: ASRPREGY
V: TRBV2; J: TRBJ1-6; CDR3: ASIQDRGYNSPLH
V: TRBV3-1; J: TRBJ2-5; CDR3: ASSQDIWETQY